Only one count was recorded for the clone carrying this TCR beta chain. Its antigen is unknown. The PCR was carried out with 60 Vbeta primers and 13 Jbeta primers. Only in-frame clones appear in the TCRdb table, and some are missing; sequencing was by immunoSEQ multiplex PCR. The sample holds 180,000 or so clones; more than 75% are singletons and the top ten take about 2.5%. The germline V gene encodes CDR1 MGHDK and CDR2 SYGVNS. The CDR3 contains 13 residues. The data belong to a study of cytomegalovirus exposure and HLA in healthy donors. General study results and limits: A later look showed TCR association rates differing by HLA locus, highest for DRB1 and lowest for HLA-C. It has been reported that TCR beta sequences accurately predicted the HLA-A and HLA-B alleles of most subjects.

Sequenced input: PBMCs. The rearrangement uses TRBV25-1 and TRBJ2-5; no clear D gene. The DNA end favors TRBJ2-7, so the J call may be wrong. The source of this sequence is a woman younger than 45 in good health and CMV-seropositive. This chain's CDR3 is CASSLSPSYEQYF. CDR3 coding DNA: TGTGCCAGCAGTTTATCCCCCTCCTACGAGCAGTACTTC.